Shown below are 14 T cell receptor beta chains from a single sample sequenced in a study of shared clonotypes between healthy human individuals. Measured with immunoSEQ multiplex PCR; TCRdb has only the in-frame clones, and not every one. The table includes just over 2,000,000 clones, roughly 95% detected once. Sequenced sample: naive CD4+ T cells sorted from blood. The subset: CD45RA+ positively selected. These receptors were taken from a young man in good health.

This clone was observed once. The chain uses TRBV5-4 and TRBJ2-2, with D perhaps TRBD1 or TRBD2 (6 bases each). The CDR3 is made up of 15 amino acids. Deletions cut 5 bases from V and 2 bases from J, with 13 bases between. Germline V CDR1 and CDR2: SGHNT, YYREEE (reference sequence). This chain's CDR3 is CASRRRDTNTGELFF. The CDR3 DNA reads TGTGCCAGCAGGAGGCGGGACACCAACACCGGGGAGCTGTTTTTT.

The rearrangement uses TRBV4-3 and TRBJ2-1; tentatively, D is TRBD1 or TRBD2 (7 bases each). This CDR3 comprises 17 residues. V was trimmed by 0 bases and J by 9 bases, leaving 21 bases between them. Per the germline V gene, CDR1 is LGHNA and CDR2 is YSLEER. In DNA, the CDR3 is TGCGCCAGCAGCCAAGATTGGAATCAGGGGGGGCTTGGTGAGCAGTTCTTC. As protein: CASSQDWNQGGLGEQFF.

The chain carries TRBV11-2 and TRBJ1-2; D possibly corresponds to TRBD1 (5 bases). The CDR3 consists of 11 residues. Germline V lookup: CDR1 SGHAT, CDR2 FQNNGV. Trimming took off 4 bases at V and 8 bases at J, with 8 bases between the two ends. The CDR3 reads CASSSGLGYTF. The CDR3 DNA sequence: TGTGCCAGCAGCTCGGGACTGGGCTACACCTTC.

The genes are TRBV2 and TRBJ2-1, with 9 positions matching TRBD1. The germline V gene has CDR1 SNHLY and CDR2 FYNNEI. V dropped 4 bases and J dropped 13; count of bases not matched to a gene: 14. The CDR3 loop spans 15 amino acids. In DNA form, the CDR3 reads TGTGCCAGCAGTGGCACAGGGGGCCCCCAAATGGGTCAGTTCTTC. Its translation: CASSGTGGPQMGQFF.

A remark on this clone: Different DNA sequences within this sample yield the same CDR3. J is TRBJ2-4 and V is TRBV10-3; D gene unclear. Trimming removed 0 bases at V and 0 bases at J, with 6 bases between. This CDR3 comprises 15 residues. CDR1 and CDR2 from the germline V gene are ENHRY and SYGVKD. The DNA for the CDR3 is TGTGCCATCAGTGAGTCGTCCCTAGCCAAAAACATTCAGTACTTC. Amino acids: CAISESSLAKNIQYF.

The chain recombines TRBV7-9 with TRBJ2-3; tentatively, D is TRBD2 (5 bases). V was trimmed by 11 bases and J by 3 bases, leaving 12 bases between them. The CDR3 runs 12 residues. CDR1 SEHNR and CDR2 FQNEAQ come from the germline V gene (reference sequence). The CDR3 coding sequence is TGTGCCGCCGGGGAGACGACAGATACGCAGTATTTT. Protein sequence: CAAGETTDTQYF.

This clone was observed a single time. The chain uses TRBV19 and TRBJ2-4; a possible D gene is TRBD1 (5 bases). Germline V CDR1 and CDR2: LNHDA, SQIVND (reference sequence). Deletions cut 2 bases from V and 4 bases from J, with 12 bases between. The CDR3 runs to 15 residues. CDR3 protein: CASSISGAVKNIQYF. As DNA, the CDR3 is TGTGCCAGTAGTATAAGTGGGGCAGTGAAAAACATTCAGTACTTC.

A single count supports this clone. The chain has TRBV4-1 and TRBJ2-7; 8 bases match TRBD2. V shed 5 bases and J 9 bases; nucleotides not matched to a gene: 18. This CDR3 contains 16 residues. Germline loops: CDR1 MGHRA, CDR2 YSYEKL. CDR3 DNA: TGCGCCAGCAGCGCCGAGGAGGCGGGAGGAGAAGGGGTGCAGTACTTC. Translation gives CASSAEEAGGEGVQYF.

This chain links TRBV30 with TRBJ2-3; D is uncertain. The V end lost 1 base, the J end lost 6 bases, and 14 bases lay between the germline ends. The CDR3 is 14 amino acids. Looked up from germline, CDR1 is GTSNPN and CDR2 is SVGIG (reference sequence). Here the CDR3 DNA reads TGTGCCTGGAGTGGCCGGGTAGCCGCCGATACGCAGTATTTT. This translates into CAWSGRVAADTQYF.

The chain is built from TRBV18 and TRBJ2-1, with a weak D call TRBD1 (7 bases). The germline V gene has CDR1 KGHSH and CDR2 LQKENI. This CDR3 comprises 16 residues. The V and J ends lost 3 bases and 5 bases respectively, with 17 bases between them. The CDR3 nucleotides read TGTGCCAGCTCACCCATCCGGGGGACAGCGAACAATGAGCAGTTCTTC. This sequence encodes CASSPIRGTANNEQFF.

The chain uses TRBV27 and TRBJ2-3, with D possibly matching TRBD1 (6 bases). V shed 2 bases and J shed 6 bases, with 15 bases lying between them. The germline V gene has CDR1 MNHEY and CDR2 SMNVEV (reference sequence). This CDR3 contains 15 residues. The CDR3, as DNA: TGTGCCAGCAGTTTACCGGGACAACCCCCGGATACGCAGTATTTT. It codes for CASSLPGQPPDTQYF.

The rearrangement joins TRBV10-3 to TRBJ2-7, with TRBD2 as a possible D gene (5 bases). Looked up from germline, CDR1 is ENHRY and CDR2 is SYGVKD. Trimming removed 0 bases from V and 0 bases from J, with 12 bases in between. The CDR3 runs 16 residues. The CDR3 coding sequence is TGTGCCATCAGTGAGTCGACGGGGATGCTCTCCTACGAGCAGTACTTC. Amino acids: CAISESTGMLSYEQYF.

The chain joins TRBV25-1 to TRBJ2-5; D may be TRBD2 (6 bases). The germline CDR1 and CDR2 sequences are MGHDK and SYGVNS. V was cut by 4 bases and J by 0 bases, with 12 bases left in between. The CDR3 loop spans 15 amino acids. DNA for the CDR3: TGTGCCAGCAGTGCGGCGGGGATTTACCAAGAGACCCAGTACTTC. Protein: CASSAAGIYQETQYF.

V gene TRBV5-4 combines with J gene TRBJ2-1; 11 nucleotides align to TRBD2. Germline trimming cut 4 bases from V and 8 bases from J; bases unmatched to any gene: 11. There are 16 residues in the CDR3. CDR1 is SGHNT and CDR2 is YYREEE in the germline V gene (reference sequence). This CDR3 is CASSGGLAVRDHEQFF. For the CDR3, the DNA is TGTGCCAGCAGCGGGGGACTAGCGGTTCGGGACCATGAGCAGTTCTTC.